The sequence of this TCR beta chain was determined in a study of CD4 T cells in relation to SARS-CoV-2 and coronaviruses. Across the whole study: ViraFEST: roughly ten-day antigen culture of PBMCs, then TCR beta CDR3 sequencing. Negative control cultures got HIV-1 Nef peptides or no peptide.

After removal of 5 bases from V and 9 bases from J, the junction contained 11 bases not matched to a gene. The CDR3 runs to 16 residues. Per the germline V gene, CDR1 is MGHDK and CDR2 is SYGVNS. This table comes from immunoSEQ multiplex PCR, and its TCRdb copy is limited to in-frame clones, with some not included. The sample lists 20,000 to 25,000 clones; 65% to 70% were seen once. This clone occurred a few times. Its antigen is as yet unknown. CD4+ T cells from unexposed donors were obtained before the COVID-19 pandemic (2011-2018). CD4+ T cells were isolated from the cells after nine to eleven days of culture. As cell numbers allowed, unexposed-donor CD4+ T cells faced SARS-CoV-2 S/N and four cold-coronavirus spikes.

V and J are TRBV25-1 and TRBJ1-6; 9 nucleotides align to TRBD1. The sequence was obtained from a human donor in good health. Sequenced input: CD4+ T cells from PBMCs, cultured in vitro. The CDR3, as DNA: TGTGCCAGCAGTCCAGAGGGGACAGGGTACACTTCACCCCTCCACTTT. Residues: CASSPEGTGYTSPLHF.